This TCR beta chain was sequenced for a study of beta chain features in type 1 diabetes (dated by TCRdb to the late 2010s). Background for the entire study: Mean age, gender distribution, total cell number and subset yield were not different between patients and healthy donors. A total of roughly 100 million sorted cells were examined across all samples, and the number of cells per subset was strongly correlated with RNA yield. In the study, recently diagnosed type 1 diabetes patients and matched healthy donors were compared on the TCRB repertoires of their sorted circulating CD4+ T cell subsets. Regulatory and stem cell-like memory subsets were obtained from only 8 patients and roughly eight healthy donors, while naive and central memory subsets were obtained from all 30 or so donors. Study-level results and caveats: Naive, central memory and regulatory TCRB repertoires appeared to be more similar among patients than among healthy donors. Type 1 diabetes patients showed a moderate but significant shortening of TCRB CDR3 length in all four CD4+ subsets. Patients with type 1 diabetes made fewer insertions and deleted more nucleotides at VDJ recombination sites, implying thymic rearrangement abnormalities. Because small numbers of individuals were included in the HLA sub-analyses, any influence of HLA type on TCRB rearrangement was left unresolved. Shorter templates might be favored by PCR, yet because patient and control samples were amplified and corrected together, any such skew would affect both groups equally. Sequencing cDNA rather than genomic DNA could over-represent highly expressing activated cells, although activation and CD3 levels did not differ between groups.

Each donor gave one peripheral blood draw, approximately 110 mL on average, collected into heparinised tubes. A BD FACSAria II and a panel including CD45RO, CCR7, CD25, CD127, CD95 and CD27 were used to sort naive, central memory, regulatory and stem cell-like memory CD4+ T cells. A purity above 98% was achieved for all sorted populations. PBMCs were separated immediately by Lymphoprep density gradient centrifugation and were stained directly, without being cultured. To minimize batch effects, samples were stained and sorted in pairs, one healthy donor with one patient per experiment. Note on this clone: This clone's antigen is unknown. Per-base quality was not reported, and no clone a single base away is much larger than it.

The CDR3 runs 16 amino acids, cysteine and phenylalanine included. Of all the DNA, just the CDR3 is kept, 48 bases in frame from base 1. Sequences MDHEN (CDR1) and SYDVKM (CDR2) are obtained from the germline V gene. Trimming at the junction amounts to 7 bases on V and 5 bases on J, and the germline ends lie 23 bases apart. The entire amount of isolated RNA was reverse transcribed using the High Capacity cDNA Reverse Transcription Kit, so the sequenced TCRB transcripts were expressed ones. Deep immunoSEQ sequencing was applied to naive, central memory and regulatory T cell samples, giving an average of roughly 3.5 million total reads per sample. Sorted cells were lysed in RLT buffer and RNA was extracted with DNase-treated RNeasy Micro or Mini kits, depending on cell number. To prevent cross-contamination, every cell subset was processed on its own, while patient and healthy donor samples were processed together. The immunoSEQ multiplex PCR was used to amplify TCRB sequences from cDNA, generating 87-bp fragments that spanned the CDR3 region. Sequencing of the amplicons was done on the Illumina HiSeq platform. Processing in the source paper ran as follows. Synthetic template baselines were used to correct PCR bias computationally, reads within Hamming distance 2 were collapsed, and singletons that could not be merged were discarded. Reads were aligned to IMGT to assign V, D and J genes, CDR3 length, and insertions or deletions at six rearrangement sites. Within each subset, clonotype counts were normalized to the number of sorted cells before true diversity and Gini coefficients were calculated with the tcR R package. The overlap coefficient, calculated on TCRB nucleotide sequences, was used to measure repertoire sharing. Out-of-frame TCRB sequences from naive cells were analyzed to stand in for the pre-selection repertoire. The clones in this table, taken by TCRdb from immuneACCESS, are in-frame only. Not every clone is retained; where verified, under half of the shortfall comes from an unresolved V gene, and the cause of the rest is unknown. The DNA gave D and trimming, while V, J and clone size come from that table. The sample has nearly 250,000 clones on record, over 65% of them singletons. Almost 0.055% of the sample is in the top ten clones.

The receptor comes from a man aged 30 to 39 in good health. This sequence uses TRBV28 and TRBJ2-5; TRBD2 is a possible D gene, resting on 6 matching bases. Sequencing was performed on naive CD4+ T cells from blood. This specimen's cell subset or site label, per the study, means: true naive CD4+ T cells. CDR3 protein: CASISNPRERRETQYF. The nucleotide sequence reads TGTGCCAGCATCTCAAACCCACGGGAGCGCCGGGAGACCCAGTACTTC.